The rows below give T cell receptor beta chains drawn from one sample of a study of cytomegalovirus exposure and HLA in healthy donors. Assay used: immunoSEQ multiplex PCR; TCRdb lists only in-frame clones, some missing. The data hold 140,000 to 150,000 clones, with roughly 80% observed a single time. The sample comprised PBMCs. The source of these receptors is a woman aged 35 to 49 in good health and CMV-seropositive. Each CDR3 is given with its conserved first and last residue. The D gene is left open where the match is weak.

cdr3_nt | cdr3_aa | d_call | j_call | v_call
TGTGCCAGCAGTTCTAAGCGGGCGTACAATGAGCAGTTCTTC | CASSSKRAYNEQFF | NA | TRBJ2-1 | TRBV6-5
TGCAGCGTTTCCGGGACAGAGAGCTCCTACGAGCAGTACTTC | CSVSGTESSYEQYF | TRBD1 | TRBJ2-7 | TRBV29-1
TGTGCCAGCAGGATCCTCCCGGGGATGAACACTGAAGCTTTCTTT | CASRILPGMNTEAFF | NA | TRBJ1-1 | TRBV2
TGCGCCAGCAGGCCAACAGGGCCAGGGCCCTATGGCTACACCTTC | CASRPTGPGPYGYTF | NA | TRBJ1-2 | TRBV5-1
TGTGCTAGCAGCTTAGAAGCCGGAGGCAGTAGAGATACGCAGTATTTT | CASSLEAGGSRDTQYF | NA | TRBJ2-3 | TRBV7-8
TGTGCCAGCAGCTCTGGCGGGGAACACACAGATACGCAGTATTTT | CASSSGGEHTDTQYF | NA | TRBJ2-3 | TRBV5-4
TGTGCCAGCAGCTCAGTCCGGGTAACAGATACGCAGTATTTT | CASSSVRVTDTQYF | NA | TRBJ2-3 | TRBV5-5
TGTGCCAGCACGTCCCAGGATGGCTACACCTTC | CASTSQDGYTF | NA | TRBJ1-2 | TRBV9
TGTGCCAGCAGTTACTCTGGACTAGGCAACAATGAGCAGTTCTTC | CASSYSGLGNNEQFF | TRBD2 | TRBJ2-1 | TRBV6-5
TGTGCCAGCAGCTTATACACGCCATTGGAAAAACTGTTTTTT | CASSLYTPLEKLFF | NA | TRBJ1-4 | TRBV7-9
TGTGCCAGCAGCCCCACCTACGAGCAGTACTTC | CASSPTYEQYF | NA | TRBJ2-7 | TRBV7-2
TGTGCCAGCAGTTACTCCCAGCGAACCGGGGCCAACGTCCTGACTTTC | CASSYSQRTGANVLTF | NA | TRBJ2-6 | TRBV6-6